The next 4 T cell receptor beta chains were all read from a single sample in a study of blood T cell repertoires in COVID-19. Clones were read by immunoSEQ multiplex PCR, and TCRdb kept only the in-frame ones, dropping some. The data contain around 240,000 clones, 75% to 90% of them singletons. Sequencing input: PBMCs or T cells enriched from blood (not recorded which). These receptors all come from a man aged 45 to 65 who had been exposed to COVID-19.

The genes are TRBV5-1 and TRBJ1-5; 11 bases align to TRBD1. The V segment lost 2 bases and the J segment 8 bases; nucleotides outside the gene matches: 6. CDR3 length: 15 residues. The V gene's germline CDR1 is SGHRS and CDR2 YFSETQ. This CDR3 reads CASSFTGTGGEPQHF. The CDR3 bases are TGCGCCAGCAGCTTTACCGGGACAGGGGGTGAGCCCCAGCATTTT.

The rearrangement uses TRBV9 and TRBJ1-4, with 8 positions matching TRBD1. This CDR3 has 17 amino acids. V lost 0 bases and J lost 2; bases outside the gene matches: 6. Germline V CDR1 and CDR2: SGDLS, YYNGEE. CDR3 protein: CASSVEDRAVTNEKLFF. In nucleotides, the CDR3 is TGTGCCAGCAGCGTAGAGGACAGGGCGGTCACTAATGAAAAACTGTTTTTT.

The chain is built from TRBV20-1 and TRBJ1-1; D perhaps matches TRBD1 (6 bases). Germline V CDR1 and CDR2: DFQATT, SNEGSKA (reference sequence). CDR3 length equals 14 residues. Trimming left V 3 bases short and J 5 bases short, with 16 bases between. The CDR3 region has the DNA TGCAGTGCTAGTATTACAACAGGGCGTACTGAAGCTTTCTTT. Its protein product is CSASITTGRTEAFF.

The V call is TRBV18, the J call TRBJ1-5, with no clear D. With 0 bases removed from V and 1 base from J, the gap between germline ends came to 7 bases. The CDR3 has 15 residues. The germline V gene encodes CDR1 KGHSH and CDR2 LQKENI. The CDR3 nucleotides read TGTGCCAGCTCACCACCGGCAGTGAGCAATCAGCCCCAGCATTTT. Translating it yields CASSPPAVSNQPQHF.